This record covers a single T cell receptor beta chain. Antigen unknown. The authors ran the assay at deep level. Sequenced by immunoSEQ multiplex PCR; TCRdb stores in-frame clones only, minus some. Seen here are millions of clones, 95% observed once, and the top ten hold roughly 0.13%. This entry belongs to a study of shared clonotypes between healthy human individuals. Study-wide results and caveats: Clonotype sharing levels among donors were expected to vary with sequencing depth.

Trimming took off 5 bases at V and 2 bases at J, with 9 bases between the two ends. CDR1 LNHDA and CDR2 SQIVND come from the germline V gene (reference sequence). The CDR3 consists of 13 residues. Sequencing input: naive CD4+ T cells sorted from blood. As for subset: CD45RA+ positively selected. The sequence came from a man in his late teens or twenties in good health. The chain couples TRBV19 to TRBJ1-1; no definite D call. CDR3 bases: TGTGCCAGTAGTCCCACGCCAAACACTGAAGCTTTCTTT. It specifies CASSPTPNTEAFF.